This TCR beta chain derives from a study of CD8 T cells in Susac syndrome. General study points: Only a relatively small number of individuals were included in the TCR sequencing and HLA analysis.

Reverse transcription of roughly 0.5 to 1 ug RNA was performed with random hexamers. Amplification of TCR beta CDR3 by immunoSEQ multiplex PCR spanned 54 Vbeta and 13 Jbeta. Each CDR3 protein is one row after TCRdb ran MiXCR on the immunoSEQ multiplex PCR reads. The sample carries approximately 170,000 distinct CDR3 sequences, just over 90% recorded once. Turning to this clonotype: The antigen remains unidentified.

With 4 bases clipped from V and 2 bases from J, the junction kept 6 bases outside the gene matches. Germline CDR1 and CDR2: SGHTA and FQGTGA. The CDR3 is 16 amino acids. The sample was CD4+ T cells from PBMCs. J is TRBJ2-3 and V is TRBV7-3; 10 nucleotides line up with TRBD2. The sequence came from a human donor in good health. The CDR3 protein is CASSSRTSGYTDTQYF. The CDR3 coding sequence is TGTGCCAGCAGCTCGCGGACTAGCGGCTACACAGATACGCAGTATTTT.